A selection of T cell receptor beta chains follows, all from one sample in a study of Ad26.COV2.S vaccination and SARS-CoV-2 variants. Profiling relied on immunoSEQ multiplex PCR, and the TCRdb table lists in-frame clones only, not all of them. The table lists fewer than 900,000 clones, around 90% of them singletons. The material was peripheral blood, obtained in a trial of Ad26.COV2.S vaccine versus placebo. All receptors derive from a person between 18 and 65 years old who received the Ad26.COV2.S COVID-19 vaccine or a placebo. Each CDR3 is given with its conserved first and last residue. D genes are given only for firm matches. Part of the rows lack a size; the others show once, few, many or a class for expanded clones.

>NA|TRBV5-4|TRBJ1-1|NA
CASSMGYGEAFF
TGTGCCAGCAGCATGGGGTACGGTGAAGCTTTCTTT
>NA|TRBV7-2|TRBJ1-6|NA
CASSLGGFNSPLHF
TGTGCCAGCAGCTTGGGGGGGTTTAATTCACCCCTCCACTTT
>NA|TRBV7-9|TRBJ2-1|NA
CASSFGDEQFF
TGTGCCAGCAGCTTCGGGGATGAGCAGTTCTTC
>NA|TRBV4-1|TRBJ2-7|NA
CASSLFGEVDYEQYF
TGCGCCAGCAGCCTCTTCGGGGAGGTAGACTACGAGCAGTACTTC
>once|TRBV11-3|TRBJ2-6|TRBD1
CASSYGTGGSGANVLTF
TGTGCCAGCAGCTATGGGACAGGGGGGTCTGGGGCCAACGTCCTGACTTTC
>NA|TRBV18|TRBJ2-7|TRBD1
CASSPPGQGNYEQYF
TGTGCCAGCTCACCACCGGGACAGGGAAACTACGAGCAGTACTTC
>NA|TRBV5-6|TRBJ2-3|TRBD2
CASSSLSSGATDTQYF
TGTGCCAGCAGCTCCCTATCTAGCGGTGCCACAGATACGCAGTATTTT
>NA|TRBV7-9|TRBJ2-3|NA
CASSSPYRDPTDTQYF
TGTGCCAGCAGCTCCCCATACAGGGACCCCACAGATACGCAGTATTTT
>NA|TRBV6-2/TRBV6-3|TRBJ2-7|NA
CASSYAETYEQYF
TGTGCCAGCAGTTACGCCGAGACCTACGAGCAGTACTTC
>NA|TRBV15|TRBJ2-1|TRBD2
CATSREKWGGYNEQFF
TGTGCCACCAGCAGAGAGAAGTGGGGGGGATACAATGAGCAGTTCTTC
>NA|TRBV6-2/TRBV6-3|TRBJ1-5|TRBD1
CASSPLRDSGIQPQHF
TGTGCCAGCAGCCCTCTCCGGGACAGCGGCATCCAGCCCCAGCATTTT
>NA|TRBV7-2|TRBJ2-4|NA
CASSLQGGDIQYF
TGTGCCAGCAGCTTACAGGGGGGCGACATTCAGTACTTC
>NA|TRBV2|TRBJ1-5|TRBD1
CASTEGRDRNQPQHF
TGTGCCAGCACCGAGGGGCGGGACAGGAATCAGCCCCAGCATTTT
>NA|TRBV12-3/TRBV12-4|TRBJ2-7|NA
CASSLAEPYEQYF
TGTGCCAGCAGTTTAGCAGAGCCCTACGAGCAGTACTTC
>NA|TRBV27|TRBJ1-5|TRBD1
CASSRKQGEQNQPQHF
TGTGCCAGCAGTCGGAAACAGGGGGAGCAGAATCAGCCCCAGCATTTT
>NA|TRBV30|TRBJ1-2|NA
CAWSAGQASYGYTF
TGTGCCTGGAGTGCAGGACAAGCCTCCTATGGCTACACCTTC
>many|TRBV2|TRBJ2-7|TRBD2
CASSRLAGGEGDF
TGTGCCAGCAGTCGACTAGCGGGAGGAGAGGGTGACTTC
>NA|TRBV7-2|TRBJ1-1|NA
CASRSSALTTEAFF
TGTGCCAGCAGATCGAGCGCGTTGACCACTGAAGCTTTCTTT
>NA|TRBV7-7|TRBJ2-5|NA
CASSFGAGETQYF
TGTGCCAGCAGCTTTGGGGCTGGAGAGACCCAGTACTTC
>NA|TRBV18|TRBJ1-1|NA
CASSPGREGNTEAFF
TGTGCCAGCTCACCCGGGCGGGAGGGGAACACTGAAGCTTTCTTT
>NA|TRBV5-4|TRBJ2-3|NA
CASSSTRGSTDTQYF
TGTGCCAGCAGCTCGACACGGGGGTCCACAGATACGCAGTATTTT
>NA|TRBV7-9|TRBJ2-2|NA
CASSFGDTGELFF
TGTGCCAGCAGCTTCGGAGACACCGGGGAGCTGTTTTTT
>NA|TRBV7-2|TRBJ1-4|NA
CASSLNPPSATNEKLFF
TGTGCCAGCAGCTTAAACCCGCCATCCGCAACTAATGAAAAACTGTTTTTT
>NA|TRBV5-8|TRBJ2-3|TRBD1
CASSFGDRAGTDTQYF
TGTGCCAGCAGCTTCGGGGACAGGGCGGGCACAGATACGCAGTATTTT
>once|TRBV10-3|TRBJ2-7|TRBD2
CAISAGLAGVREQYF
TGTGCCATCAGCGCGGGACTAGCGGGAGTTCGGGAGCAGTACTTC
>NA|TRBV19|TRBJ2-7|NA
CASSIRDSTYEQYF
TGTGCCAGTAGTATCCGGGACTCAACCTACGAGCAGTACTTC
>once|TRBV19|TRBJ1-2|TRBD1
CASRRDRGIYGYTF
TGTGCCAGTAGGCGGGACAGGGGCATCTATGGCTACACCTTC
>NA|TRBV12-3/TRBV12-4|TRBJ1-4|TRBD1
CASSTGREKLFF
TGTGCCAGCTCGACAGGGAGAGAAAAACTGTTTTTT
>once|TRBV2|TRBJ2-2|TRBD2
CASRGTSLGTGELFF
TGTGCCAGCAGAGGGACTAGCTTGGGCACCGGGGAGCTGTTTTTT
>NA|TRBV10-3|TRBJ2-1|TRBD2
CATSPGLAGANEQFF
TGTGCCACCTCTCCCGGACTAGCGGGGGCCAATGAGCAGTTCTTC
>NA|TRBV7-9|TRBJ2-7|TRBD1
CASSSWTGYSYEQYF
TGTGCCAGCAGCTCATGGACAGGGTACTCCTACGAGCAGTACTTC
>NA|TRBV19|TRBJ1-3|NA
CASSIVGRTNSGNTIYF
TGTGCCAGTAGTATCGTCGGACGGACGAATTCTGGAAACACCATATATTTT
>NA|TRBV6-6|TRBJ2-3|TRBD1
CASSYSGQLTDTQYF
TGTGCCAGCAGTTACTCGGGACAGTTGACAGATACGCAGTATTTT
>NA|TRBV7-9|TRBJ2-5|NA
CASRGSQETQYF
TGTGCCAGCCGGGGTTCGCAAGAGACCCAGTACTTC
>NA|TRBV27|TRBJ2-3|TRBD2
CASSRGLGGGITDTQYF
TGTGCCAGCAGCAGGGGTCTGGGCGGGGGGATCACAGATACGCAGTATTTT
>NA|TRBV7-2|TRBJ2-1|TRBD2
CASRSGGPAEYNEQFF
TGTGCCAGCAGATCGGGGGGGCCAGCGGAGTACAATGAGCAGTTCTTC
>NA|TRBV7-9|TRBJ1-5|NA
CASSLRGGNQPQHF
TGTGCCAGCAGCTTGAGGGGGGGTAATCAGCCCCAGCATTTT
>NA|TRBV7-9|TRBJ2-2|TRBD1
CASSPAGTANTGELFF
TGTGCCAGCAGCCCGGCCGGGACAGCGAACACCGGGGAGCTGTTTTTT
>NA|TRBV30|TRBJ1-2|NA
CAWSVGTFYGYTF
TGTGCCTGGAGTGTGGGGACGTTTTATGGCTACACCTTC
>NA|TRBV9|TRBJ1-3|NA
CASSVALGASGNTIYF
TGTGCCAGCAGCGTAGCCCTAGGAGCCTCTGGAAACACCATATATTTT
>NA|TRBV27|TRBJ1-1|NA
CASSPGWDTEAFF
TGTGCCAGCAGTCCTGGGTGGGACACTGAAGCTTTCTTT
>NA|TRBV24-1|TRBJ1-1|NA
CATSDPGTEAFF
TGTGCCACCAGTGACCCGGGAACTGAAGCTTTCTTT
>NA|TRBV7-2|TRBJ2-3|NA
CASSFRQATDTQYF
TGTGCCAGCAGCTTTCGACAGGCCACAGATACGCAGTATTTT
>NA|TRBV15|TRBJ1-1|TRBD1
CATSRVGQANTEAFF
TGTGCCACCAGCAGAGTCGGACAGGCGAACACTGAAGCTTTCTTT
>NA|TRBV18|TRBJ1-4|TRBD1
CASSQQGAGEKLFF
TGTGCCAGCTCACAACAGGGGGCAGGGGAAAAACTGTTTTTT
>NA|TRBV30|TRBJ2-1|NA
CAWSSLLSPSSYNEQFF
TGTGCCTGGAGTTCCCTCCTTAGCCCTAGCTCCTACAATGAGCAGTTCTTC
>NA|TRBV11-2|TRBJ1-2|NA
CASSSSYGYTF
TGTGCCAGCAGCTCAAGCTATGGCTACACCTTC
>NA|TRBV4-2|TRBJ1-3|NA
CASSQVGGYNGNTIYF
TGTGCCAGCAGCCAAGTTGGGGGGTATAATGGAAACACCATATATTTT
>many|TRBV2|TRBJ2-3|NA
CASSDYTQYF
TGTGCCAGCAGTGACTATACGCAGTATTTT
>once|TRBV5-1|TRBJ2-7|NA
CASSLEVSEQYF
TGCGCCAGCAGCTTGGAAGTAAGCGAGCAGTACTTC
>NA|TRBV7-2|TRBJ1-1|NA
CASSIQAASEAFF
TGTGCCAGCAGTATACAGGCCGCCTCTGAAGCTTTCTTT
>NA|TRBV5-4|TRBJ2-7|TRBD2
CASTRGGGPYEQYF
TGTGCCAGCACCCGCGGGGGGGGCCCCTACGAGCAGTACTTC
>NA|TRBV3-1/TRBV3-2|TRBJ2-7|TRBD2
CASSLTAAGIGEQYF
TGTGCCAGCAGCCTCACGGCAGCGGGGATTGGGGAGCAGTACTTC
>NA|TRBV6-1|TRBJ1-1|NA
CASSEGTLAGRAFF
TGTGCCAGCAGTGAAGGAACTTTAGCAGGGAGGGCTTTCTTT
>NA|TRBV7-2|TRBJ2-2|NA
CASSLVGVNTGELFF
TGTGCCAGCAGCTTAGTAGGGGTGAACACCGGGGAGCTGTTTTTT
>NA|TRBV7-3|TRBJ1-3|NA
CASSSGPSSGNTIYF
TGTGCCAGCAGCTCCGGACCGAGCTCTGGAAACACCATATATTTT
>NA|TRBV7-2|TRBJ2-5|NA
CASSLSPYQETQYF
TGTGCCAGCAGCTTGTCGCCGTACCAAGAGACCCAGTACTTC
>NA|TRBV6-6|TRBJ2-7|NA
CASRSQGNSYEQYF
TGTGCCAGCAGGAGTCAGGGGAACTCCTACGAGCAGTACTTC
>once|TRBV2|TRBJ2-2|TRBD1
CASSAWTGRAGELFF
TGTGCCAGCAGCGCCTGGACAGGGCGCGCCGGGGAGCTGTTTTTT